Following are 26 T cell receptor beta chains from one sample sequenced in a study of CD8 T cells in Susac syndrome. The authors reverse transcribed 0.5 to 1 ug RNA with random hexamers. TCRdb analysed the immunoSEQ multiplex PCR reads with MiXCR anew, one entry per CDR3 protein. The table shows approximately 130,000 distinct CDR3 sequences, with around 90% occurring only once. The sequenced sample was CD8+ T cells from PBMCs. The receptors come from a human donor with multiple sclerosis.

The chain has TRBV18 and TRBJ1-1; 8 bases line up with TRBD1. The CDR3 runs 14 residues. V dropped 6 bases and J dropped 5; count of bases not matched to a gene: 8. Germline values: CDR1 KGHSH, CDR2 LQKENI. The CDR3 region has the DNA TGTGCCAGCTCGGGAACAGGGGGTGGAACTGAAGCTTTCTTT. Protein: CASSGTGGGTEAFF.

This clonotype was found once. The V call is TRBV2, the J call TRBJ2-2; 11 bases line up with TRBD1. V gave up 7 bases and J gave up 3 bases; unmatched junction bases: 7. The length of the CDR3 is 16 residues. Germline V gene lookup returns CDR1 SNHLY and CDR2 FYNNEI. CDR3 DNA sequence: TGTGCCAGCAACTTTGGACAGGGGGCAGACACCGGGGAGCTGTTTTTT. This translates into CASNFGQGADTGELFF. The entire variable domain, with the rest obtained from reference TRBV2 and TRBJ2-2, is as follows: EPEVTQTPSHQVTQMGQEVILRCVPISNHLYFYWYRQILGQKVEFLVSFYNNEISEKSEIFDDQFSVERPDGSNFTLKIRSTKLEDSAMYFCASNFGQGADTGELFFGEGSRLTVL.

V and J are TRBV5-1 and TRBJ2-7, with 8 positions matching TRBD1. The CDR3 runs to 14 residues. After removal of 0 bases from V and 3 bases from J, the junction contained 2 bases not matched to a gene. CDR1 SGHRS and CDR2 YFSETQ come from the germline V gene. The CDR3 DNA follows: TGCGCCAGCAGCTTGGCTGGGACAGGCTACGAGCAGTACTTC. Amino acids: CASSLAGTGYEQYF.

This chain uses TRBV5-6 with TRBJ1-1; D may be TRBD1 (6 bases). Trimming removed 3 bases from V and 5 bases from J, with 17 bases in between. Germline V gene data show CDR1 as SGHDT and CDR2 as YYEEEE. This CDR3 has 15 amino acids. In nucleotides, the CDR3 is TGTGCCAGCAGCTCGGACAGAGGGTGGGGGACTGAAGCTTTCTTT. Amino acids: CASSSDRGWGTEAFF.

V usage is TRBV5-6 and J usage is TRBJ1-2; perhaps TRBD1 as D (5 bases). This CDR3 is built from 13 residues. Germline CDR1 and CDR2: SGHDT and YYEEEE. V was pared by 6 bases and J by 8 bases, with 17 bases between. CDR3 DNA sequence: TGTGCCAGCACCCCTCGGGGCGCGGAGGGCTACACCTTC. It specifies CASTPRGAEGYTF.

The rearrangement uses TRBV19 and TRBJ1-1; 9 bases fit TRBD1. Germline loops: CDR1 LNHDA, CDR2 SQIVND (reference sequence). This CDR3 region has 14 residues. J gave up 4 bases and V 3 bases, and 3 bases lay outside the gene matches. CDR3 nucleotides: TGTGCCAGTAGTATGGGACAGGGTGGCACTGAAGCTTTCTTT. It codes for CASSMGQGGTEAFF.

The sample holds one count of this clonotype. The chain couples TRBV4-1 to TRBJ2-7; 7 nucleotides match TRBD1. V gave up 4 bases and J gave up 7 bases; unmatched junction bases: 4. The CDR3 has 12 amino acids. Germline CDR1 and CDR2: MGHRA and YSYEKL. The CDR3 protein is CASSLGTAEQYF. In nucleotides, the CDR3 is TGCGCCAGCAGCCTGGGGACAGCGGAGCAGTACTTC.

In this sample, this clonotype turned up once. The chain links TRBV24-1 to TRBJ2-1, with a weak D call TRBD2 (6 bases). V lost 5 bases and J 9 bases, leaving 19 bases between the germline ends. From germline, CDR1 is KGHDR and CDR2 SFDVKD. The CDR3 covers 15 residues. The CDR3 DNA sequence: TGTGCCACCAGTGGGCTATCGGGATTGGGGGGTGAGCAGTTCTTC. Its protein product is CATSGLSGLGGEQFF.

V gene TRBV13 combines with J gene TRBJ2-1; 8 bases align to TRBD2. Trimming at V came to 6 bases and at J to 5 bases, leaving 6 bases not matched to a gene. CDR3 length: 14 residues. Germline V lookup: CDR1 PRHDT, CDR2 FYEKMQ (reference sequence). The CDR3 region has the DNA TGTGCCAGCAGGGCGGGGGGTGGTCACAATGAGCAGTTCTTC. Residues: CASRAGGGHNEQFF. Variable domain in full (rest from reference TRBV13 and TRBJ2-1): AAGVIQSPRHLIKEKRETATLKCYPIPRHDTVYWYQQGPGQDPQFLISFYEKMQSDKGSIPDRFSAQQFSDYHSELNMSSLELGDSALYFCASRAGGGHNEQFFGPGTRLTVL.

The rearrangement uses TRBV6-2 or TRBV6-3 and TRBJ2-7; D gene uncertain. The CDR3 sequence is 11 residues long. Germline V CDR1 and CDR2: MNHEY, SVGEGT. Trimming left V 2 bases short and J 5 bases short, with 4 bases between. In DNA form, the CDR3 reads TGTGCCAGCAGTTACGGGGACGAGCAGTACTTC. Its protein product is CASSYGDEQYF.

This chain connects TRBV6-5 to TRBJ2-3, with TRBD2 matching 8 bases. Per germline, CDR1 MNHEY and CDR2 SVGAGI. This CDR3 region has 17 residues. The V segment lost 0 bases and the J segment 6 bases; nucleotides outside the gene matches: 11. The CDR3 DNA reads TGTGCCAGCAGTTACTCCCAGACGAGCGGGGGCGTGGATACGCAGTATTTT. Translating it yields CASSYSQTSGGVDTQYF.

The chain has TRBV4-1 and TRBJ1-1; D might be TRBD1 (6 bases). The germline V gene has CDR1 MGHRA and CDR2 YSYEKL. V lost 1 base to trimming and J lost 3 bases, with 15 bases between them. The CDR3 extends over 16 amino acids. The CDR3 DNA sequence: TGCGCCAGCAGCCAAGTCCAGGGGAGAAGGGACACTGAAGCTTTCTTT. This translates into CASSQVQGRRDTEAFF.

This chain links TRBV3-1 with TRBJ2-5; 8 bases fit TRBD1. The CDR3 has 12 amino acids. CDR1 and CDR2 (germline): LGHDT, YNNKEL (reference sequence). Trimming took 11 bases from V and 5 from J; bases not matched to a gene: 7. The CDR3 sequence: CASQGGEETQYF. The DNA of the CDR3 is TGTGCCTCACAGGGGGGAGAGGAGACCCAGTACTTC.

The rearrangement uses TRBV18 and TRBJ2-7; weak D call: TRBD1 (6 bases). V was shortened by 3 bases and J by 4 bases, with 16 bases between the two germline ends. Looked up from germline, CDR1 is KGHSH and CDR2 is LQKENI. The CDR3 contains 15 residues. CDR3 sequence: CASSPKQGIFYEQYF. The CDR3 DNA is TGTGCCAGCTCACCGAAACAGGGAATTTTTTACGAGCAGTACTTC.

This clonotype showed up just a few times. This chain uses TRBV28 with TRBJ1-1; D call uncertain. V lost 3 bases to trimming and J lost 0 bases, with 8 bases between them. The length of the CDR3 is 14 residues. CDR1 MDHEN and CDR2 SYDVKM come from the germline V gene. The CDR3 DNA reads TGTGCCAGCAGTTTCGGGCACCTGAACACTGAAGCTTTCTTT. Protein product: CASSFGHLNTEAFF.

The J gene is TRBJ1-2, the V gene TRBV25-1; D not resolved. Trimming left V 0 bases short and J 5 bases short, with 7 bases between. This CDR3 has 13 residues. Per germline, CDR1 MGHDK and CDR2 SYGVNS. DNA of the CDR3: TGTGCCAGCAGTGAATATGGGGTATATGGCTACACCTTC. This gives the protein CASSEYGVYGYTF.

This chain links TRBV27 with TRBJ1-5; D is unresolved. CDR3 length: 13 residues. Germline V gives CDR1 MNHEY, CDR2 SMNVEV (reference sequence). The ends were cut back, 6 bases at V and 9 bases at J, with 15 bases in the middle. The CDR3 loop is CASSFGPPGPQHF. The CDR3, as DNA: TGTGCCAGCAGCTTTGGGCCCCCTGGGCCCCAGCATTTT.

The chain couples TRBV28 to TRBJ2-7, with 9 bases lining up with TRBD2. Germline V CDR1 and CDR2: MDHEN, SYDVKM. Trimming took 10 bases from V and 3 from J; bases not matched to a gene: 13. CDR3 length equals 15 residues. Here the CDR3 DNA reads TGTGCCACCGTCGGGGAGCGGGAGGCTCTCTACGAGCAGTACTTC. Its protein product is CATVGEREALYEQYF.

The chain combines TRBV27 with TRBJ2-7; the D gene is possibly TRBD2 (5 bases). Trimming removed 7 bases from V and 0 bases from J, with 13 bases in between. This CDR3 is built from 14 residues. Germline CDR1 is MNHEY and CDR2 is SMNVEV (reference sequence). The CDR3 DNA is TGTGCCAGCAAATCGGCGGGCCTCTCCTACGAGCAGTACTTC. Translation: CASKSAGLSYEQYF.

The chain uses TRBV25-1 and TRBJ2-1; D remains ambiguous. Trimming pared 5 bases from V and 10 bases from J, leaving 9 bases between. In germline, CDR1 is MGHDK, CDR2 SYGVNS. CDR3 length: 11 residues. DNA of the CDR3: TGTGCCAGCAGTTCCCTGTGGGAGCAGTTCTTC. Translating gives CASSSLWEQFF.

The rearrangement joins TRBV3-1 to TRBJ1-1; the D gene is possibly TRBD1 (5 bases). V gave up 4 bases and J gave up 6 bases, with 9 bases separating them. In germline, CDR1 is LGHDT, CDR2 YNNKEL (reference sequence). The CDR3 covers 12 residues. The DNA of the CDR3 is TGTGCCAGCAGCCCTGGGGCCCCTGAAGCTTTCTTT. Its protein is CASSPGAPEAFF. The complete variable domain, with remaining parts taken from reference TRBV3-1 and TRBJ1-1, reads DTAVSQTPKYLVTQMGNDKSIKCEQNLGHDTMYWYKQDSKKFLKIMFSYNNKELIINETVPNRFSPKSPDKAHLNLHINSLELGDSAVYFCASSPGAPEAFFGQGTRLTVV.

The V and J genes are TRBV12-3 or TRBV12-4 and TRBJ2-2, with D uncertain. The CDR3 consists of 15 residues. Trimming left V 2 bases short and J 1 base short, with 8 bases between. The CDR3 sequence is CASSLSVLNTGELFF. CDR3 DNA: TGTGCCAGCAGTTTATCGGTGTTGAACACCGGGGAGCTGTTTTTT.

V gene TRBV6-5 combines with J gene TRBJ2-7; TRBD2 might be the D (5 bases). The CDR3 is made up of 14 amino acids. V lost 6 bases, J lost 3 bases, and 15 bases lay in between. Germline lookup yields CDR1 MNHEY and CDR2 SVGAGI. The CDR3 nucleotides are TGTGCCAGCAGGCCTAGCCTCGTTTACTACGAGCAGTACTTC. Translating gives CASRPSLVYYEQYF.

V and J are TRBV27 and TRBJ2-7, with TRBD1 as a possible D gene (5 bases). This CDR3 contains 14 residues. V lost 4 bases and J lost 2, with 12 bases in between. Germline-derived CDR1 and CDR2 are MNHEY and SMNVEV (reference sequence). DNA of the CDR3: TGTGCCAGCAGTTCCGCGCCAGGGCCCTACGAGCAGTACTTC. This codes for CASSSAPGPYEQYF.

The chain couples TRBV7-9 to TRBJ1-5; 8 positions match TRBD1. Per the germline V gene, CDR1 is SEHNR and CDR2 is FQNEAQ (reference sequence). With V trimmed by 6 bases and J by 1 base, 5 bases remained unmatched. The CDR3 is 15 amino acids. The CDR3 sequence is CASSTGGRSNQPQHF. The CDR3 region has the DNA TGTGCCAGCAGTACAGGGGGTAGGAGCAATCAGCCCCAGCATTTT.

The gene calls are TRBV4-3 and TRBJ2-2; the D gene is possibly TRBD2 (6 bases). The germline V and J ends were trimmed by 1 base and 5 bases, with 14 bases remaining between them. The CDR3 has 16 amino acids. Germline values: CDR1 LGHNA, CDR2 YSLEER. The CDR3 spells CASSQVGDFRTGELFF. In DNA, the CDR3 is TGCGCCAGCAGCCAAGTCGGGGACTTTAGAACCGGGGAGCTGTTTTTT.